These 8 T cell receptor beta chains came from one sample sequenced in a study of Ad26.COV2.S vaccination and SARS-CoV-2 variants. Treatment here: some 19 received Ad26.COV2.S at low or high dose, single or two shots; about 5 received placebo; per-sample allocation not given. Each sample was drawn 63 days after the first injection (of vaccine or placebo). Generated by immunoSEQ multiplex PCR, the TCRdb table keeps only in-frame clones and is missing some. The data contain about 330,000 clones, about nine tenths of them singletons. This sample comprised peripheral blood, obtained in a trial of Ad26.COV2.S vaccine versus placebo. The receptor source for this set is a person between 18 and 59 years old who received the Ad26.COV2.S COVID-19 vaccine or a placebo.

This chain connects TRBV18 to TRBJ1-5; tentative D call: TRBD1 (5 bases). Germline V gives CDR1 KGHSH, CDR2 LQKENI. The V end lost 6 bases, the J end lost 3 bases, and 9 bases lay between the germline ends. CDR3 size: 13 residues. Here the CDR3 reads CASSPGNNQPQHF. Here the CDR3 DNA reads TGTGCCAGCTCCCCAGGGAACAATCAGCCCCAGCATTTT.

The V gene is TRBV4-1, the J gene TRBJ2-1; no clear D. CDR3 size: 16 residues. In germline, CDR1 is MGHRA, CDR2 YSYEKL. Between the trimmed V and J ends, which lost 5 bases and 2 bases, there was a span of 16 bases. CDR3 DNA sequence: TGCGCCAGCAGCTATGGGGTTGCGGTACCCTACAATGAGCAGTTCTTC. Its translation: CASSYGVAVPYNEQFF.

The chain recombines TRBV7-2 with TRBJ2-1; D remains ambiguous. The CDR3 is 14 residues long. The V gene's germline CDR1 is SGHTA and CDR2 FQGNSA. V lost 1 base and J 4 bases, leaving 8 bases between the germline ends. The chain's CDR3 is CASSLERPYNEQFF. CDR3 bases: TGTGCCAGCAGCTTAGAACGCCCTTACAATGAGCAGTTCTTC. The full variable domain, rest sourced from reference TRBV7-2 and TRBJ2-1, is GAGVSQSPSNKVTEKGKDVELRCDPISGHTALYWYRQSLGQGLEFLIYFQGNSAPDKSGLPSDRFSAERTGGSVSTLTIQRTQQEDSAVYLCASSLERPYNEQFFGPGTRLTVL.

This clone was detected a few times. V and J are TRBV5-6 and TRBJ1-2; D is undetermined. V shed 4 bases and J shed 5 bases, with 18 bases lying between them. The CDR3 length is 15 residues. Germline V gene sequence: CDR1 SGHDT, CDR2 YYEEEE. The CDR3: CASSPEAWREYGYTF. DNA for the CDR3: TGTGCCAGCAGCCCAGAGGCTTGGCGAGAATATGGCTACACCTTC. Using reference TRBV5-6 and TRBJ1-2 for the parts outside the CDR3, the full variable domain is DAGVTQSPTHLIKTRGQQVTLRCSPKSGHDTVSWYQQALGQGPQFIFQYYEEEERQRGNFPDRFSGHQFPNYSSELNVNALLLGDSALYLCASSPEAWREYGYTFGSGTRLTVV.

The V gene is TRBV7-9, the J gene TRBJ2-1, with D perhaps matching TRBD1 (6 bases). V lost 6 bases and J lost 0, with 15 bases in between. In germline, CDR1 is SEHNR, CDR2 FQNEAQ (reference sequence). The CDR3 runs 16 residues. The CDR3 reads CASSPDSPTSYNEQFF. As DNA, the CDR3 is TGTGCCAGCAGTCCGGACAGTCCCACCTCCTACAATGAGCAGTTCTTC.

V and J are TRBV6-5 and TRBJ2-7; D perhaps matches TRBD1 (5 bases). From germline, CDR1 is MNHEY and CDR2 SVGAGI. This CDR3 is 14 amino acids long. The V end was cut by 7 bases, the J end by 2 bases, with 15 bases between. The CDR3 DNA reads as TGTGCCAGCAAAGAAAACAGGCCCCCCTACGAGCAGTACGTC. It specifies CASKENRPPYEQYV.

J is TRBJ2-2 and V is TRBV7-3; no definite D call. V lost 5 bases, J lost 3 bases, and 4 bases lay in between. There are 12 residues in the CDR3. CDR1 is SGHTA and CDR2 is FQGTGA in the germline V gene. The CDR3 DNA sequence: TGTGCCAGCAGCCTGGACACCGGGGAGCTGTTTTTT. Its translation: CASSLDTGELFF.

The rearrangement joins TRBV11-2 to TRBJ1-2; D not certain. Deletions cut 5 bases from V and 7 bases from J, with 17 bases between. The CDR3 covers 14 residues. Germline CDR1 and CDR2: SGHAT and FQNNGV. In DNA form, the CDR3 reads TGTGCCAGCAGCCCAGACATCGGGAGGTTTGGCTACACCTTC. Encoded protein: CASSPDIGRFGYTF.